What follows describes a single T cell receptor (beta chain). Time point specified: patch test 2, 6 weeks after DPC sensitization. As to treatment: therapeutic diphenylcyclopropenone sensitization with weekly scalp DPC. Alopecia patients, 18 to 70 years old and DPC-suitable, served as donors. TCRdb reprocessed the RACE reads via MiXCR and lists one record per CDR3 protein. Of about 81,000 distinct CDR3 sequences listed, roughly 10% are singletons. The germline V gene encodes CDR1 SGDLS and CDR2 YYNGEE. V lost 0 bases, J lost 5 bases, and 6 bases stayed unmatched. The CDR3 length is 15 residues. This entry comes from a study of human T cells and chemical hapten exposure. Study details: 0.01% DPC was applied to the upper back in patch tests, which were read at 6 days.

The receptor was derived from a woman in her 30s with alopecia areata. Some clones in this sample may be carry-over from other donors' samples. The genes are TRBV9 and TRBJ2-7; 9 bases fit TRBD1. Source: whole blood, taken in connection with sensitization to the hapten diphenylcyclopropenone (DPC). CDR3: CASSVGQGVYDEQYF. The CDR3 bases are TGTGCCAGCAGCGTAGGACAGGGGGTATACGACGAGCAGTACTTC.